This record covers a single TCR beta chain. Its antigen remains unknown. A much larger clonotype is one base distant, so this may be a read error. What was amplified from RNA transcripts were TCR beta CDR3 regions. First-round RT-PCR with HTBI primers amplified the TCR CDR3 region. TCRdb passed the multiplex PCR reads through MiXCR, listing each CDR3 protein once. This repertoire shows around 390,000 distinct CDR3 sequences, around 13% found once; its top ten account for roughly 21%. This record comes from a study of T cells in Graves' hyperthyroidism and ophthalmopathy. The study based diagnoses on clinical symptoms, serum thyroxine and TRAb, thyroid ultrasound and orbital computed tomography. The V end was cut by 2 bases, the J end by 6 bases, with 4 bases between. Per the germline V gene, CDR1 is MNHEY and CDR2 is SVGAGI. The CDR3 has 12 residues. The study's findings and limits: Ophthalmopathy, which appeared later, was predicted by the model a median roughly 6.5 months before onset. In blood, most of the thyroid clonotypes expanded above 0.001 were also present.

Sequenced: blood. The sequence derives from a woman aged 25 to 45 with Graves' ophthalmopathy. The genes are TRBV6-5 and TRBJ2-2; D uncertain. The DNA of the CDR3 is TGTGCCAGCAGTTACGGCGCCGGGGAGCTGTTTTTT. Translated: CASSYGAGELFF.